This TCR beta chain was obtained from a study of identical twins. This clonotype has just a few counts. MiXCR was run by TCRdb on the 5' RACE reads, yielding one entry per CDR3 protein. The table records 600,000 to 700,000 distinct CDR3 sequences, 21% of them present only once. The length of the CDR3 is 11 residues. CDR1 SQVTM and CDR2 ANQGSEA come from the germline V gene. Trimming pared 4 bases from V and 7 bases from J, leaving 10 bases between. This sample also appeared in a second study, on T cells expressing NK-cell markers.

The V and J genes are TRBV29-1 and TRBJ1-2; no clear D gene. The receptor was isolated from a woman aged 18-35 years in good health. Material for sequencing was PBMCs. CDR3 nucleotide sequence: TGCAGCGTTGGTCCAATAGGTGGCTACACCTTC. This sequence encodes CSVGPIGGYTF.